The clone carrying this TCR beta chain was recorded a few times. The antigen is not known. PCR primers comprised 60 Vbeta and 13 Jbeta primers. Assay used: immunoSEQ multiplex PCR; TCRdb lists only in-frame clones, some missing. The data hold around 94,000 clones, with 76% observed a single time. The data were taken from a study of cytomegalovirus exposure and HLA in healthy donors. Study at large: From donors who were HLA-typed, an early data release held about 85 million unique TCRs.

Findings and limits, study-wide: High specificity and sensitivity for cytomegalovirus status were reported for the classifier. TRBV6-2, TRBV6-3 and some other V segments were excluded as indistinguishable.

This CDR3 contains 16 residues. Germline assignment: CDR1 SGHTA and CDR2 FQGNSA. Trimming pared 5 bases from V and 0 bases from J, leaving 14 bases between. The TCR was taken from a woman aged 60 to 75 in good health and CMV-seropositive. Sequencing was carried out using PBMCs. This chain connects TRBV7-2 to TRBJ2-1; D might be TRBD2 (5 bases). DNA for the CDR3: TGTGCCAGCAGCGCGCCGGGGTTGAGCTCCTACAATGAGCAGTTCTTC. Translating it yields CASSAPGLSSYNEQFF.